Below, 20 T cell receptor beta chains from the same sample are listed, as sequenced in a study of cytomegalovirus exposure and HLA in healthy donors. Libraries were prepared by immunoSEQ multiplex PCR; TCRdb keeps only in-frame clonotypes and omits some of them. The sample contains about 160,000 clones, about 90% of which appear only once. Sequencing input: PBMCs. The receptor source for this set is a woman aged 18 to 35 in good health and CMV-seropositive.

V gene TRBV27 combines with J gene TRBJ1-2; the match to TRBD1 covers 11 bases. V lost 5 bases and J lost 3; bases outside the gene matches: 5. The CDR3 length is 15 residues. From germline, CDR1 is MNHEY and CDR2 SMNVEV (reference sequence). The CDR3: CASSPGTGGDYGYTF. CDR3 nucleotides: TGTGCCAGCAGTCCCGGGACAGGGGGGGACTATGGCTACACCTTC.

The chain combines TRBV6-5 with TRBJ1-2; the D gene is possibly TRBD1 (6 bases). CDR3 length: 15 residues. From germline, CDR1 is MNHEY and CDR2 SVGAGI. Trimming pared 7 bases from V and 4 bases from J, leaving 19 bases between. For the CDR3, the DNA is TGTGCCAGCAAACTCGGGGGGGCGCGGAGCTATGGCTACACCTTC. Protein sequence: CASKLGGARSYGYTF.

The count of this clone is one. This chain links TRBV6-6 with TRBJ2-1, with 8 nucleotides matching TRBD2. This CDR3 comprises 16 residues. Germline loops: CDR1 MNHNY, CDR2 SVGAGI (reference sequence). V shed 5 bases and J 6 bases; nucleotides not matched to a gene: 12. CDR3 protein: CASSVPAGTSGNEQFF. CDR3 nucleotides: TGTGCCAGCAGTGTGCCTGCCGGGACTAGTGGCAATGAGCAGTTCTTC.

CDR3: CASSPRTGPSNEQFF. The CDR3 nucleotides read TGTGCCAGCAGTCCGAGGACAGGGCCGAGCAATGAGCAGTTCTTC. The chain recombines TRBV27 with TRBJ2-1; TRBD1 aligns across 8 bases. The CDR3 runs to 15 residues. The V and J ends lost 5 bases and 6 bases, in that order; junction bases with no gene match: 9. Per germline, CDR1 MNHEY and CDR2 SMNVEV (reference sequence).

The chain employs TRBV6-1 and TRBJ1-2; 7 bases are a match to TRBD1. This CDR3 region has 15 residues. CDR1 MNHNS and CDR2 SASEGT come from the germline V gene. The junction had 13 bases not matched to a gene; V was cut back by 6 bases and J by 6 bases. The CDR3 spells CASRSATGLVDGYTF. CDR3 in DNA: TGTGCCAGCAGATCCGCGACAGGGCTGGTGGATGGCTACACCTTC.

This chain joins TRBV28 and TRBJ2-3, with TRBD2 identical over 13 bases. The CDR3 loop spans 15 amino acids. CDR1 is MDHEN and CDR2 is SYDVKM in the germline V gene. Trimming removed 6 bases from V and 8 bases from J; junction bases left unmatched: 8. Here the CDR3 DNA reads TGTGCCAGCAGGACTAGCGGGGGGATGACGGGTACGCAGTATTTT. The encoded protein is CASRTSGGMTGTQYF.

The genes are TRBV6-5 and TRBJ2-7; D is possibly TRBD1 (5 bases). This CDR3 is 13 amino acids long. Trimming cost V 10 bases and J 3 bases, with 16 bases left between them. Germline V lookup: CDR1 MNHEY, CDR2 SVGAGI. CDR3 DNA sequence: TGTGCCATCGCTCCGGACATTCACTACGAGCAGTACTTC. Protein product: CAIAPDIHYEQYF.

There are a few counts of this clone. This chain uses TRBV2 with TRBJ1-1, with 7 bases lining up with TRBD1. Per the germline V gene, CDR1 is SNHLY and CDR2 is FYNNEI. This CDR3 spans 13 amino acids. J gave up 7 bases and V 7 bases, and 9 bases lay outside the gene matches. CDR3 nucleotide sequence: TGTGCCAGCACTATGACAGGGCTAAGTGAAGCTTTCTTT. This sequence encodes CASTMTGLSEAFF.

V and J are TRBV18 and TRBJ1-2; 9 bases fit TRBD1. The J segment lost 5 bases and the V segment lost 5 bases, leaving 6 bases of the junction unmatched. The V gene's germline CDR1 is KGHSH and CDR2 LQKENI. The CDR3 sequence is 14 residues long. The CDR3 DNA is TGTGCCAGCTCATCGAGGACAGGGGAGTATGGCTACACCTTC. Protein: CASSSRTGEYGYTF.

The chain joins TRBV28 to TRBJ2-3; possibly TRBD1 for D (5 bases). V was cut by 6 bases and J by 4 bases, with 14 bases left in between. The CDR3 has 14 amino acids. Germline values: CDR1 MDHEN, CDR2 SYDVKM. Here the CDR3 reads CASRSRALPDTQYF. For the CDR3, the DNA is TGTGCCAGCAGAAGCAGGGCTTTACCAGATACGCAGTATTTT. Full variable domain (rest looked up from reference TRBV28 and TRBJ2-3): DVKVTQSSRYLVKRTGEKVFLECVQDMDHENMFWYRQDPGLGLRLIYFSYDVKMKEKGDIPEGYSVSREKKERFSLILESASTNQTSMYLCASRSRALPDTQYFGPGTRLTVL.

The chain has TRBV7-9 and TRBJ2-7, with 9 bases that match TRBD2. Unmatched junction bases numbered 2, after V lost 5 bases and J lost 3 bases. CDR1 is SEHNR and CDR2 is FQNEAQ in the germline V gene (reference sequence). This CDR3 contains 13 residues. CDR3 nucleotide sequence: TGTGCCAGCAGCCTGACTAGCGGCTACGAGCAGTACTTC. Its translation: CASSLTSGYEQYF.

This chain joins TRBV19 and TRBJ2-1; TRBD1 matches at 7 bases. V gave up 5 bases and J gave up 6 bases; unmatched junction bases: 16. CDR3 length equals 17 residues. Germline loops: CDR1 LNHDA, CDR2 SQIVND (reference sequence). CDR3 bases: TGTGCCAGTAGTCTTTCCTTACAGGGGAGAACTCTCAATGAGCAGTTCTTC. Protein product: CASSLSLQGRTLNEQFF.

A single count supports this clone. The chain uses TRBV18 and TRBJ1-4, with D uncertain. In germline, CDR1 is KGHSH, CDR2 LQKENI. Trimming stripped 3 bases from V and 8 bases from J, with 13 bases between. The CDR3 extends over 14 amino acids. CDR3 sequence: CASSPDGSREKLFF. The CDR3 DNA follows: TGTGCCAGCTCACCCGACGGGAGTCGGGAAAAACTGTTTTTT.

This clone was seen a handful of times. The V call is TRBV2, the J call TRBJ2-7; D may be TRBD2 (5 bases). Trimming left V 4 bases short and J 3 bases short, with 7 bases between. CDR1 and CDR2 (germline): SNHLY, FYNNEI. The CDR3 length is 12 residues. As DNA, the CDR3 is TGTGCCAGCAGTGTTGAGGGCTACGAGCAGTACTTC. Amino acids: CASSVEGYEQYF.

CDR3 sequence (DNA): TGTGCCAGCAGCAAACACCGGGGTTCCTACGAGCAGTACTTC. Amino acids: CASSKHRGSYEQYF. V is TRBV21-1 and J is TRBJ2-7; the table's TRBD2 call for D was not verified on the DNA. TRBV21-1 is tagged as a pseudogene. The CDR3 extends over 14 amino acids.

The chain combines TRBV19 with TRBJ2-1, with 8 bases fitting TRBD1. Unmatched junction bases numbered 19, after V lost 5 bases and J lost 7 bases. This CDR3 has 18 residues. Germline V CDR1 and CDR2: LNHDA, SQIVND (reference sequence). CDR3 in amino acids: CASSLGQVSSFLHNEQFF. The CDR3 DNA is TGTGCCAGTAGTTTGGGACAGGTATCTAGCTTTCTTCATAATGAGCAGTTCTTC.

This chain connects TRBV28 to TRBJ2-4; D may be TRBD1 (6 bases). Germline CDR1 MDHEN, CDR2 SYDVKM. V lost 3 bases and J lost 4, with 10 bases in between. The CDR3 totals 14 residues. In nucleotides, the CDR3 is TGTGCCAGCAGTTTTTACAGGGTGAAAAACATTCAGTACTTC. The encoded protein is CASSFYRVKNIQYF.

The CDR3 is CASSLQSLAGRETQYF. CDR3 nucleotides: TGTGCCAGCAGCTTACAATCACTAGCCGGGAGAGAGACCCAGTACTTC. The chain carries TRBV11-2 and TRBJ2-5, with a weak D call TRBD2 (6 bases). This CDR3 spans 16 amino acids. Germline V CDR1 and CDR2: SGHAT, FQNNGV. V lost 2 bases, J lost 4 bases, and 17 bases lay in between.

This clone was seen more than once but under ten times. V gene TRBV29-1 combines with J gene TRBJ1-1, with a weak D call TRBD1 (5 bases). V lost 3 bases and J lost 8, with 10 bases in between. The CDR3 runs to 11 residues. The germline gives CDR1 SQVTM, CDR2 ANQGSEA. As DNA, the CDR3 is TGCAGCGTTGACGCGGGGACGGAAGCTTTCTTT. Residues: CSVDAGTEAFF.

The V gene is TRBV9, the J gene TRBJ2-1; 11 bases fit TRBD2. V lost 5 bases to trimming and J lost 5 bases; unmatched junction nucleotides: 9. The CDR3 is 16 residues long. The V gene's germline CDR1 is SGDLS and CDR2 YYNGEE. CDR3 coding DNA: TGTGCCAGCAGTCTCGGAGGGACTAGCGGACACAATGAGCAGTTCTTC. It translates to CASSLGGTSGHNEQFF.